This T cell receptor (beta chain) was sequenced during a study of siplizumab effects on memory and regulatory T cells. This CDR3 spans 13 amino acids. The V and J ends lost 2 bases and 3 bases respectively, with 8 bases between them. CDR1 is SGHTA, CDR2 FQGTGA, per germline. The method was immunoSEQ multiplex PCR; TCRdb's version includes in-frame clones alone and lacks a portion of them. This sample yields 90,000 to 120,000 clones, of which around 92% are seen a single time; approximately 0.71% belongs to the top ten. The specimen was Tregs sorted from blood. The chain employs TRBV7-3 and TRBJ2-7; D is unclear. The TCR was taken from a human donor in good health. CDR3 residues: CASSLEPGYEQYF. The DNA for the CDR3 is TGTGCCAGCAGCTTAGAGCCTGGCTACGAGCAGTACTTC.